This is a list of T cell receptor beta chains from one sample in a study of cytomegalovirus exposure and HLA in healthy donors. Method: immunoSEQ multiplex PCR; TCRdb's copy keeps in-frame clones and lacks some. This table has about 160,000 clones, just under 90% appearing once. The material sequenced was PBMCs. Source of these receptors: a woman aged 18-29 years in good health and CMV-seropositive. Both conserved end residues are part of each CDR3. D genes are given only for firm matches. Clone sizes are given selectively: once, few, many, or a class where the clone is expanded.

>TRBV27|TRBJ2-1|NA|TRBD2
CASSLGGRLNEQFF
TGTGCCAGCAGTTTAGGCGGGAGGTTAAATGAGCAGTTCTTC
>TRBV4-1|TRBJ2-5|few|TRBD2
CASSHAVTTSGGETQYF
TGCGCCAGCAGCCACGCCGTGACGACTAGCGGGGGAGAGACCCAGTACTTC
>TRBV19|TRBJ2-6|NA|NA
CASSMIRTEVSGANVLTF
TGTGCCAGTAGTATGATTCGGACAGAAGTCTCTGGGGCCAACGTCCTGACTTTC
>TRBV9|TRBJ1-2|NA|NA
CASSVSGPPNYGYTF
TGTGCCAGCAGCGTATCAGGCCCCCCTAACTATGGCTACACCTTC
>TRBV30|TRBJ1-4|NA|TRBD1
CAWNLGGQVEKLFF
TGTGCCTGGAATCTCGGGGGACAGGTTGAAAAACTGTTTTTT
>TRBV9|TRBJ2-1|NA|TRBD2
CASSAGLWEGGNEQFF
TGTGCCAGCAGCGCCGGCTTGTGGGAGGGTGGGAATGAGCAGTTCTTC
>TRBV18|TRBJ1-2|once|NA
CASSPLTGNYGYTF
TGTGCCAGCTCACCACTGACGGGGAACTATGGCTACACCTTC
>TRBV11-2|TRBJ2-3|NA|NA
CASSFGSSTDTQYF
TGTGCCAGCAGCTTCGGTAGTAGCACAGATACGCAGTATTTT
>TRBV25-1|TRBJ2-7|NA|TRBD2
CASSDFSGRLEQYF
TGTGCCAGCAGTGACTTTAGCGGGAGGCTCGAGCAGTACTTC
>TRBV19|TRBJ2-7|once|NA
CASSLGGGEGEQYF
TGTGCCAGTAGTCTTGGGGGGGGCGAAGGGGAGCAGTACTTC
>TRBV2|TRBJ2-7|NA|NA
CASTKGQLAYEQYF
TGTGCCAGCACCAAGGGACAACTTGCCTACGAGCAGTACTTC
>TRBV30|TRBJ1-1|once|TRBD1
CAWGQGGTEAFF
TGTGCCTGGGGGCAGGGGGGTACTGAAGCTTTCTTT
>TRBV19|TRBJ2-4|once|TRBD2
CASSTPLAAAKNIQYF
TGTGCCAGTAGTACGCCACTAGCGGCAGCCAAAAACATTCAGTACTTC
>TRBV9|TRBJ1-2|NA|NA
CASSVGGGDYGYTF
TGTGCCAGCAGCGTAGGTGGGGGCGACTATGGCTACACCTTC
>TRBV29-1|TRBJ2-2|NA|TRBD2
CSVGGLKTGELFF
TGCAGCGTGGGGGGGTTGAAGACCGGGGAGCTGTTTTTT
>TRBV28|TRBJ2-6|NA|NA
CASTEASGANVLTF
TGTGCCAGCACTGAGGCCTCTGGGGCCAACGTCCTGACTTTC
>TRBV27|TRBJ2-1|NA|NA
CASARVVNNEQFF
TGTGCCAGCGCGAGGGTTGTGAACAATGAGCAGTTCTTC